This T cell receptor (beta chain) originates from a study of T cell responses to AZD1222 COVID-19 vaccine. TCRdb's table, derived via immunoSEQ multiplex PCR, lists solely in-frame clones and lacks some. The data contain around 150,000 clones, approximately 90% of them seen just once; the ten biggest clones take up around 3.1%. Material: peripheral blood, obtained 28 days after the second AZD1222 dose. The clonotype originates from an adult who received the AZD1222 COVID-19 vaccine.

CDR3 coding DNA: TGTGCCAGCAGTTTATCTCGTGGCAGTGCATCCCTCCACTTT. Its protein product is CASSLSRGSASLHF. The chain carries TRBV27 and TRBJ1-6; no firm D call. The length of the CDR3 is 14 residues. In germline, CDR1 is MNHEY, CDR2 SMNVEV (reference sequence). With 0 bases removed from V and 14 bases from J, the gap between germline ends came to 14 bases.